The 30 T cell receptor beta chains below all came from one sample that was sequenced in a study of blood T cell repertoires in COVID-19. Profiling relied on immunoSEQ multiplex PCR, and the TCRdb table lists in-frame clones only, not all of them. The sample has roughly 100,000 clones, roughly 80% seen once; the top ten hold less than 6%. The source material was peripheral blood. These receptors originate from a man at least 80 years old with COVID-19, enrolled during active disease.

V and J are TRBV5-8 and TRBJ1-6, with D possibly being TRBD1 (5 bases). V was clipped by 4 bases and J by 5 bases, with 10 bases between them. The length of the CDR3 is 14 residues. Germline V gene sequence: CDR1 SGHTS, CDR2 YDEGEE. CDR3 bases: TGTGCCAGCAGCCAGGGACTAGATAATTCACCCCTCCACTTT. It codes for CASSQGLDNSPLHF.

V usage is TRBV27 and J usage is TRBJ1-2; D remains ambiguous. Germline loops: CDR1 MNHEY, CDR2 SMNVEV (reference sequence). The CDR3 extends over 15 amino acids. Trimming took off 4 bases at V and 7 bases at J, with 19 bases between the two ends. The CDR3 nucleotides are TGTGCCAGCAGTTCTCGTCTAGAGAATATACGTGGCTACACCTTC. This gives the protein CASSSRLENIRGYTF.

The gene calls are TRBV7-8 and TRBJ2-5, with unresolved D. V lost 1 base and J 5 bases, leaving 14 bases between the germline ends. CDR1 and CDR2 from the germline V gene are SGHVS and FQNEAQ. The CDR3 runs 15 residues. CDR3 bases: TGTGCCAGCAGCTTAGGCGTGCTACCGATGGAGACCCAGTACTTC. Amino acids: CASSLGVLPMETQYF.

The rearrangement joins TRBV29-1 to TRBJ2-3; TRBD1 agrees at 11 bases. Trimming at V came to 4 bases and at J to 5 bases, leaving 11 bases not matched to a gene. The CDR3 is 16 residues long. Germline V CDR1 and CDR2: SQVTM, ANQGSEA. Here the CDR3 DNA reads TGCAGCGTTGTACCTATAGGACAGGGGGCGCGAGATACGCAGTATTTT. The encoded protein is CSVVPIGQGARDTQYF.

The chain has TRBV7-8 and TRBJ1-2; 11 bases align to TRBD1. This CDR3 is 15 amino acids long. CDR1 is SGHVS and CDR2 is FQNEAQ in the germline V gene. The V gene end was trimmed by 6 bases and the J gene end by 7 bases; junction bases not matched to a gene: 10. The CDR3 is CASSPAGQGAVGYTF. The CDR3 nucleotides read TGTGCCAGCAGTCCCGCCGGACAGGGGGCGGTTGGCTACACCTTC.

J is TRBJ1-4 and V is TRBV9, with D possibly TRBD1 on 6 matching bases. CDR1 is SGDLS and CDR2 is YYNGEE in the germline V gene. V was cut by 0 bases and J by 5 bases, with 11 bases left in between. The CDR3 runs 15 residues. The CDR3 here is CASSVEDRLNEKLFF. The DNA of the CDR3 is TGTGCCAGCAGCGTAGAGGACAGACTCAATGAAAAACTGTTTTTT.

This chain's CDR3 is CASSFRDRGREQYF. The CDR3, as DNA: TGTGCCAGCAGTTTTCGGGACAGGGGGCGCGAGCAGTACTTC. The chain employs TRBV28 and TRBJ2-7; 12 nucleotides agree with TRBD1. The CDR3 length is 14 residues. V lost 3 bases, J lost 6 bases, and 3 bases stayed unmatched. Germline loops: CDR1 MDHEN, CDR2 SYDVKM.

The V call is TRBV11-2, the J call TRBJ2-7, with 9 bases matching TRBD2. J gave up 5 bases and V 7 bases, and 12 bases lay outside the gene matches. The CDR3 loop spans 15 amino acids. Germline loops: CDR1 SGHAT, CDR2 FQNNGV. Written as DNA, the CDR3 is TGTGCCAGCACCGAACCGGCTAGCGGGGACCACGAGCAGTACTTC. Translated: CASTEPASGDHEQYF.

This clone was seen a single time. The J gene is TRBJ2-1, the V gene TRBV12-5, with TRBD2 matching 10 bases. Germline CDR1 reads LGHNT; CDR2 reads FRNRAP. This CDR3 has 16 amino acids. With V trimmed by 0 bases and J by 6 bases, 5 bases remained unmatched. The CDR3: CASGLVGLAGANEQFF. DNA for the CDR3: TGTGCTAGTGGTTTGGTAGGGCTAGCGGGGGCCAATGAGCAGTTCTTC.

The genes are TRBV6-5 and TRBJ2-1; possible D gene TRBD1, 6 bases. Trimming removed 2 bases from V and 0 bases from J, with 8 bases in between. The germline gives CDR1 MNHEY, CDR2 SVGAGI. This CDR3 is 15 amino acids long. CDR3 in amino acids: CASSYPGHSYNEQFF. Here the CDR3 DNA reads TGTGCCAGCAGTTACCCGGGACACTCCTACAATGAGCAGTTCTTC.

This rearrangement joins TRBV7-3 to TRBJ1-6, with TRBD1 matching 7 bases. There are 14 residues in the CDR3. V was clipped by 3 bases and J by 9 bases; unmatched bases: 5. The germline V gene has CDR1 SGHTA and CDR2 FQGTGA. The chain's CDR3 is CASSFRGGGSPLHF. CDR3 coding DNA: TGTGCCAGCAGCTTTAGAGGGGGCGGTTCACCCCTCCACTTT.

The chain uses TRBV10-3 and TRBJ1-2; TRBD1 aligns across 9 bases. Losses at the gene ends were 6 bases for V and 6 bases for J; bases not matched to a gene: 8. The CDR3 spans 14 residues. Germline V gene data show CDR1 as ENHRY and CDR2 as SYGVKD. DNA of the CDR3: TGTGCCATCAGAGACCCGGGACAGGGTCATGGCTACACCTTC. Encoded protein: CAIRDPGQGHGYTF.

The chain combines TRBV19 with TRBJ1-5, with D perhaps TRBD1 (5 bases). The V end was cut by 4 bases, the J end by 4 bases, with 11 bases between. CDR3 length: 14 amino acids. Germline CDR1 LNHDA, CDR2 SQIVND (reference sequence). Here the CDR3 DNA reads TGTGCCAGTAGTAGGACAAAAGGGAATCAGCCCCAGCATTTT. Translating it yields CASSRTKGNQPQHF.

The rearrangement links TRBV12-3 or TRBV12-4 to TRBJ2-5; 7 positions agree with TRBD1. This CDR3 comprises 11 residues. J gave up 14 bases and V 1 base, and 4 bases lay outside the gene matches. The chain's CDR3 is CASSLERGQYF. The CDR3, as DNA: TGTGCCAGCAGTTTAGAGAGGGGGCAATACTTC.

The chain's CDR3 is CAWSNPPPGGRTNTGELFF. In DNA form, the CDR3 reads TGTGCCTGGAGTAATCCCCCTCCAGGGGGCCGGACAAACACCGGGGAGCTGTTTTTT. This sequence joins TRBV30 and TRBJ2-2, with 8 positions matching TRBD1. Unmatched junction bases numbered 16, after V lost 2 bases and J lost 2 bases. The CDR3 covers 19 residues. Germline CDR1 is GTSNPN and CDR2 is SVGIG (reference sequence).

The genes are TRBV27 and TRBJ1-2; 8 bases are shared with TRBD1. The CDR3 has 14 amino acids. V trimming: 0 bases; J trimming: 4 bases; junction bases outside the gene matches: 1. Germline V gene lookup returns CDR1 MNHEY and CDR2 SMNVEV (reference sequence). DNA of the CDR3: TGTGCCAGCAGTTTATCAGGACAGGGCTATGGCTACACCTTC. Translated: CASSLSGQGYGYTF.

The chain carries TRBV9 and TRBJ2-7; 9 positions agree with TRBD1. CDR1 and CDR2 (germline): SGDLS, YYNGEE. V was pared by 1 base and J by 6 bases, with 8 bases of the junction left unmatched. The CDR3 consists of 15 residues. The CDR3 loop is CASSVCGTGTCEQYF. The CDR3 nucleotides are TGTGCCAGCAGCGTATGCGGGACAGGGACTTGCGAGCAGTACTTC. Based on the CDR3 plus reference TRBV9 and TRBJ2-7, the full variable domain is DSGVTQTPKHLITATGQRVTLRCSPRSGDLSVYWYQQSLDQGLQFLIQYYNGEERAKGNILERFSAQQFPDLHSELNLSSLELGDSALYFCASSVCGTGTCEQYFGPGTRLTVT.

The rearrangement joins TRBV7-2 to TRBJ1-1; 8 nucleotides match TRBD1. V dropped 1 base and J dropped 5; count of bases not matched to a gene: 9. Per the germline V gene, CDR1 is SGHTA and CDR2 is FQGNSA. This CDR3 is 16 amino acids long. CDR3 nucleotides: TGTGCCAGCAGCTTAGTTTGGCAGGGGGCGGGAACTGAAGCTTTCTTT. Protein product: CASSLVWQGAGTEAFF.

The chain combines TRBV4-3 with TRBJ1-5; no firm D call. The CDR3 extends over 14 amino acids. Germline V CDR1 and CDR2: LGHNA, YSLEER. V gave up 0 bases and J gave up 4 bases, with 7 bases separating them. CDR3 nucleotides: TGCGCCAGCAGCCAAGATAACGGGAATCAGCCCCAGCATTTT. It codes for CASSQDNGNQPQHF.

The chain recombines TRBV20-1 with TRBJ2-5; 9 bases map to TRBD2. This CDR3 contains 14 residues. The junction had 9 bases not matched to a gene; V was cut back by 3 bases and J by 7 bases. The germline V gene has CDR1 DFQATT and CDR2 SNEGSKA (reference sequence). The DNA for the CDR3 is TGCAGTGCTAGTAGGGCTAGCGGGGCCGGGACCCAGTACTTC. This encodes CSASRASGAGTQYF.

The V call is TRBV4-1, the J call TRBJ2-3; 15 bases agree with TRBD2. With 5 bases clipped from V and 4 bases from J, the junction kept 10 bases outside the gene matches. This CDR3 spans 18 amino acids. Germline CDR1 MGHRA, CDR2 YSYEKL. The CDR3 bases are TGCGCCAGCAGCAGGACTAGCGGGGGGGCCCAGAGATCAGATACGCAGTATTTT. It specifies CASSRTSGGAQRSDTQYF.

CDR3 in amino acids: CASSEWGGGEQFF. CDR3 sequence (DNA): TGTGCCAGCAGTGAGTGGGGGGGCGGTGAGCAGTTCTTC. This sequence joins TRBV6-4 and TRBJ2-1; D might be TRBD2 (7 bases). The V end lost 3 bases, the J end lost 9 bases, and 12 bases lay between the germline ends. This CDR3 spans 13 amino acids. Germline V CDR1 and CDR2: MRHNA, SNTAGT.

The V call is TRBV5-1, the J call TRBJ2-6, with no clear D. The CDR3 has 16 residues. The germline CDR1 and CDR2 sequences are SGHRS and YFSETQ. V was pared by 4 bases and J by 0 bases, with 11 bases between. In DNA, the CDR3 is TGCGCCAGCAGCCTCGCGGATATCTCTGGGGCCAACGTCCTGACTTTC. The encoded protein is CASSLADISGANVLTF.

This rearrangement joins TRBV5-1 to TRBJ1-2, with unresolved D. Germline V lookup: CDR1 SGHRS, CDR2 YFSETQ. CDR3 size: 14 residues. V was trimmed by 5 bases and J by 5 bases, leaving 16 bases between them. The CDR3 here is CASRADPHLYGYTF. The CDR3 nucleotides read TGCGCCAGCAGGGCGGATCCTCACCTTTATGGCTACACCTTC. The full variable domain, rest sourced from reference TRBV5-1 and TRBJ1-2, is KAGVTQTPRYLIKTRGQQVTLSCSPISGHRSVSWYQQTPGQGLQFLFEYFSETQRNKGNFPGRFSGRQFSNSRSEMNVSTLELGDSALYLCASRADPHLYGYTFGSGTRLTVV.

The chain combines TRBV28 with TRBJ1-1, with D hard to call. Germline values: CDR1 MDHEN, CDR2 SYDVKM. V lost 3 bases to trimming and J lost 0 bases, with 5 bases between them. CDR3 length: 13 residues. CDR3 protein: CASSFGLNTEAFF. In DNA form, the CDR3 reads TGTGCCAGCAGTTTTGGGCTGAACACTGAAGCTTTCTTT.

V and J are TRBV2 and TRBJ2-7, with D possibly being TRBD1 (6 bases). The CDR3 is 14 amino acids. In germline, CDR1 is SNHLY, CDR2 FYNNEI. Trimming pared 6 bases from V and 7 bases from J, leaving 19 bases between. Written as DNA, the CDR3 is TGTGCCAGCAGAACAGGGTCTTCAACGAGGGAGCAGTACTTC. Its translation is CASRTGSSTREQYF.

The V call is TRBV5-1, the J call TRBJ1-1, with a possible D match to TRBD1 (6 bases). V dropped 4 bases and J dropped 2 bases, with 12 bases sitting between them. Germline CDR1 SGHRS, CDR2 YFSETQ. The CDR3 loop spans 14 amino acids. The DNA for the CDR3 is TGCGCCAGCAGCCCCGGGACAACAAACACTGAAGCTTTCTTT. Protein product: CASSPGTTNTEAFF.

The sample holds one count of this clone. This rearrangement joins TRBV5-1 to TRBJ1-1, with 11 bases that match TRBD1. Per germline, CDR1 SGHRS and CDR2 YFSETQ. Trimming took 1 base from V and 4 from J; bases not matched to a gene: 9. The CDR3 consists of 17 residues. The CDR3 DNA sequence: TGCGCCAGCAGCTTGTATGTTGGACAGGGGGCGCGCACTGAAGCTTTCTTT. Its protein is CASSLYVGQGARTEAFF.

The CDR3 here is CASSITGTGVTEAFF. The CDR3 coding sequence is TGTGCCAGCAGCATTACCGGGACAGGGGTGACTGAAGCTTTCTTT. The V call is TRBV28, the J call TRBJ1-1; 10 bases agree with TRBD1. This CDR3 is built from 15 residues. J gave up 5 bases and V 6 bases, and 9 bases lay outside the gene matches. Germline CDR1 is MDHEN and CDR2 is SYDVKM.

The J gene is TRBJ2-5, the V gene TRBV18; perhaps TRBD2 as D (5 bases). The CDR3 length is 13 residues. From germline, CDR1 is KGHSH and CDR2 LQKENI. Trimming took 10 bases from V and 2 from J, leaving 14 bases between them. The DNA for the CDR3 is TGTGCCACCCAGGCGGGTCAACAAGAGACCCAGTACTTC. Encoded protein: CATQAGQQETQYF.